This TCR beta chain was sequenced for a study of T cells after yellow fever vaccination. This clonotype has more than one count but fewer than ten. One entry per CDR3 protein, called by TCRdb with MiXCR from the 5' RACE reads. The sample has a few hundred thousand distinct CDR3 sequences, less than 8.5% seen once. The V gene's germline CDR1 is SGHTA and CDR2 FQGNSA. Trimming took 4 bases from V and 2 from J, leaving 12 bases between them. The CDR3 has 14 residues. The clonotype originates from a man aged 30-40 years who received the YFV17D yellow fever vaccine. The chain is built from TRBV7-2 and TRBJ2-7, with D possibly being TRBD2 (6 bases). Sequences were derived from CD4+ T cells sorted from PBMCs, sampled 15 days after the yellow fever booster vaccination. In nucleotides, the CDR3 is TGTGCCAGCAGCTCCCGGGAGAAAACCTACGAGCAGTACTTC. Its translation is CASSSREKTYEQYF.